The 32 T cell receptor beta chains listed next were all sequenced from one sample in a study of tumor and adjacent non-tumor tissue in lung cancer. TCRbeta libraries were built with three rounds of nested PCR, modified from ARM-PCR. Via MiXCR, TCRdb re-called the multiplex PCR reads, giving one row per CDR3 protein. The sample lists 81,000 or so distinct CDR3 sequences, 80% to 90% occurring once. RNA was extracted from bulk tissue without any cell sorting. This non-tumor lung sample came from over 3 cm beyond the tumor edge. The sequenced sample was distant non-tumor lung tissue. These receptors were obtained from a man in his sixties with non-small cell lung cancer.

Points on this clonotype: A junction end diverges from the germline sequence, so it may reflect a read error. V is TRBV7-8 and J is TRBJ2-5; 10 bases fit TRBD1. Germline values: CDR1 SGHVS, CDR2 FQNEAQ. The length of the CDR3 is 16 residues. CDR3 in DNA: TGTGCCAGCAACCCCCAGACAGGGGGCCCTGTGGAGACCCAGTGCTTC. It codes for CASNPQTGGPVETQCF.

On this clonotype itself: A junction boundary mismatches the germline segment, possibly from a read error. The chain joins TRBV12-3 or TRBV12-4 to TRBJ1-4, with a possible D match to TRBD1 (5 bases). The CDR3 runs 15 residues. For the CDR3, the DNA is TGTGCCAACAGTATCCCTATGGGGGTTCATGAAAAACTGTATTTT. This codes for CANSIPMGVHEKLYF.

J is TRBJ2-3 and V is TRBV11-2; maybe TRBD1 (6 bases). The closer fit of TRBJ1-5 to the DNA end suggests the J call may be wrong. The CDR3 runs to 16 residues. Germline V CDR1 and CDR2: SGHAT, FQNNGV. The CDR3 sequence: CARSKIGGGSGDTQHF. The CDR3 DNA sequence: TGTGCCAGGAGCAAAATTGGGGGCGGTAGCGGAGATACGCAGCATTTT.

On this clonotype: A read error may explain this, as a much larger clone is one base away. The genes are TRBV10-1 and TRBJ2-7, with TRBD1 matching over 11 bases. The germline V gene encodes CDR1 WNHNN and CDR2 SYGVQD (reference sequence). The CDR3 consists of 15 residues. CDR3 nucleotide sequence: TGCGCCAGCAGTGAGGGAGGACAGGGGGCCTACGAGCGGTACTTC. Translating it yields CASSEGGQGAYERYF.

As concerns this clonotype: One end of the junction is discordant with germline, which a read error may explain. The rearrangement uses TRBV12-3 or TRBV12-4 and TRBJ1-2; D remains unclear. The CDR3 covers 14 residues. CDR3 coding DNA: TGTACCAGCAGACCATCCTATGCTAACTATGGCTACACCTTC. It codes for CTSRPSYANYGYTF.

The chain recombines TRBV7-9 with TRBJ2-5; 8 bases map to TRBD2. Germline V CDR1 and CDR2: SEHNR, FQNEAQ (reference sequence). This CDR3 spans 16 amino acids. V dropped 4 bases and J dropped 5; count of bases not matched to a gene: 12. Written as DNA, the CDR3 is TGTGCCAGCAGCTCCGGCCGTAGCGGGGAGGTGGAGACCCAGTACTTC. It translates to CASSSGRSGEVETQYF.

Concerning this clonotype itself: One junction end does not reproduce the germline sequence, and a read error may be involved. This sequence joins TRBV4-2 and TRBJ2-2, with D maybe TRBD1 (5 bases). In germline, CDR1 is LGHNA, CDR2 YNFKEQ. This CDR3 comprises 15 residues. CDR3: CGSSQGTGDTGELFF. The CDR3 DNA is TGTGGCAGCAGCCAAGGCACAGGCGACACCGGGGAGCTGTTTTTT.

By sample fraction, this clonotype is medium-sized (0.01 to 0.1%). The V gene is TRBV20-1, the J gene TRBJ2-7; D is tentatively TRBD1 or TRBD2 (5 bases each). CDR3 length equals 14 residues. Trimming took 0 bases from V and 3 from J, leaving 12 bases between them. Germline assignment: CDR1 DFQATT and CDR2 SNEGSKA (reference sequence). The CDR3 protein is CSARDLRGDYEQYF. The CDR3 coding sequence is TGCAGTGCTAGAGACCTGAGAGGGGACTACGAGCAGTACTTC.

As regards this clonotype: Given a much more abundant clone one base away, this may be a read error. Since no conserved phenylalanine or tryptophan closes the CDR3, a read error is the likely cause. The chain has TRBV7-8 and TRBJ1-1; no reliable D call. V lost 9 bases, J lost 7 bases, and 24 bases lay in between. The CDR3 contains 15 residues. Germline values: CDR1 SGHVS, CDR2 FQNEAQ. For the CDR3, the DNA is TGTGCCAGTAGTCGTAGATTCGGGGATCGAGTTGAAGCTTTCATT. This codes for CASSRRFGDRVEAFI.

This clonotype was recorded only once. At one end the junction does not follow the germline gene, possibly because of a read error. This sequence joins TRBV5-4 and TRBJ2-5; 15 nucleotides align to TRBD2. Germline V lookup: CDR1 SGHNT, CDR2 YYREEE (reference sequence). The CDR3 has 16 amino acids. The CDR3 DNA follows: TGTGCCAGCAACTTGGGACTAGCGGGAGGATTAGAGACCCAGTACTTC. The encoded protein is CASNLGLAGGLETQYF.

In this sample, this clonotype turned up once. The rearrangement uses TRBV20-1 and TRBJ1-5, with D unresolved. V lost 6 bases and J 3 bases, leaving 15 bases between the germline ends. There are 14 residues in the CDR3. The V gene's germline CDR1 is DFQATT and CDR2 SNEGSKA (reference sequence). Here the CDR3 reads CSALTGRVNQPQHF. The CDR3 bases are TGCAGTGCCCTCACGGGCCGGGTCAATCAGCCCCAGCATTTT.

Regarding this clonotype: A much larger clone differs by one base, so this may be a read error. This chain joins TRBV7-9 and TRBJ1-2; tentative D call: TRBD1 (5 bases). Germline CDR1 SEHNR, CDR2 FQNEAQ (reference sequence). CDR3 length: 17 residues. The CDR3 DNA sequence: TGTCCCAGCAGCCCTCCCGGGGCGTTTGACTTTAACTATGGCTACACCTTC. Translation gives CPSSPPGAFDFNYGYTF. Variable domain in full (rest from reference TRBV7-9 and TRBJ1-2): DTGVSQNPRHKITKRGQNVTFRCDPISEHNRLYWYRQTLGQGPEFLTYFQNEAQLEKSRLLSDRFSAERPKGSFSTLEIQRTEQGDSAMYLCPSSPPGAFDFNYGYTFGSGTRLTVV.

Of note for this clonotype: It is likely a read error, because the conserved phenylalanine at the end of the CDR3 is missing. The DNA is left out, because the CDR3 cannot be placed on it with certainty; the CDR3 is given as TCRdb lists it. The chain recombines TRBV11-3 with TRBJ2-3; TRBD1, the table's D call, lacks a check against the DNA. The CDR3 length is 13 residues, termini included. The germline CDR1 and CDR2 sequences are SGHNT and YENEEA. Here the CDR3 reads CASRFQGADTHYI.

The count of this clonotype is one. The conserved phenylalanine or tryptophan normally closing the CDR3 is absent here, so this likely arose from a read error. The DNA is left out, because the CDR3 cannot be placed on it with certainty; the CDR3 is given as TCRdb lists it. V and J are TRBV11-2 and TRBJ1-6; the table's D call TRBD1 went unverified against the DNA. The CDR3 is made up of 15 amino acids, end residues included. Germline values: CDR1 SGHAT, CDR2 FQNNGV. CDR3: CASSIGGDNNSPFHL.

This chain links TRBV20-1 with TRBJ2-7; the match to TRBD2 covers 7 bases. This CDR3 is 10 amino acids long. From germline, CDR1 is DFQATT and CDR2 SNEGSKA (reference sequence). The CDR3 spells CREGGEEQYF. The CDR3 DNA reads TGCAGGGAGGGAGGGGAGGAGCAGTACTTC.

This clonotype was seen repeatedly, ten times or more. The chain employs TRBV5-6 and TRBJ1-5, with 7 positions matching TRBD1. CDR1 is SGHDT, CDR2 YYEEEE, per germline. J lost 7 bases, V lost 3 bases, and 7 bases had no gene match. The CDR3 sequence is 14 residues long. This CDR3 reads CASSSKGDSQPQHF. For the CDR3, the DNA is TGTGCCAGCAGCTCTAAAGGGGACAGCCAGCCCCAGCATTTT.

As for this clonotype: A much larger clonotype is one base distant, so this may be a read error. This chain's CDR3 is CGSRAGTGKNEQFF. Written as DNA, the CDR3 is TGTGGCAGCAGAGCCGGGACAGGGAAGAATGAGCAGTTCTTC. The V gene is TRBV11-2, the J gene TRBJ2-1; 9 nucleotides agree with TRBD1. The CDR3 consists of 14 residues. CDR1 is SGHAT, CDR2 FQNNGV, per germline.

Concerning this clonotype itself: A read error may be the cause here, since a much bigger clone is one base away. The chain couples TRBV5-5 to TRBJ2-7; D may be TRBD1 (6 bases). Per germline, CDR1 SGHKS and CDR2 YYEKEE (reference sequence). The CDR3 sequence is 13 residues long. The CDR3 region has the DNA TGTGCCAACAGCTTGAACAGGGCCCACGAGCAGTACTTC. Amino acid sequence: CANSLNRAHEQYF.

The CDR3, as DNA: TGTGCCAGCAAGGGGCGGGCAGATACGCAGTATTTT. As protein: CASKGRADTQYF. The V gene is TRBV11-3, the J gene TRBJ2-3, with D perhaps given as TRBD1 or TRBD2 (5 bases each). The CDR3 contains 12 residues. The V and J ends lost 7 bases and 4 bases respectively, with 9 bases between them. Per germline, CDR1 SGHNT and CDR2 YENEEA.

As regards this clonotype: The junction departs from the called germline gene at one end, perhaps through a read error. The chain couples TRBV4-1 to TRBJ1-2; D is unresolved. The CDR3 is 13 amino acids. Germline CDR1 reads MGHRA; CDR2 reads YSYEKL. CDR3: CTSSQDLNYVYTF. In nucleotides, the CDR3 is TGCACCAGCAGCCAAGATCTTAACTATGTCTACACCTTC.

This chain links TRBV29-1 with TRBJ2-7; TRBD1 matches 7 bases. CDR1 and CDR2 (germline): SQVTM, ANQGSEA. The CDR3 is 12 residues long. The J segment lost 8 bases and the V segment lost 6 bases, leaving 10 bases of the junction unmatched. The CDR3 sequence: CSVEPQGRKQYF. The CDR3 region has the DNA TGCAGCGTCGAACCACAGGGGCGCAAGCAGTACTTC.

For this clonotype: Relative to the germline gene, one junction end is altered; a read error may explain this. The CDR3 bases are TGTAGCGTTCAAACCCGGACAGGGGGTGAGGAAGGCGAGCAGTACTTC. As protein: CSVQTRTGGEEGEQYF. This sequence joins TRBV29-1 and TRBJ2-7; TRBD1 aligns across 10 bases. The CDR3 is 16 residues long. CDR1 and CDR2 (germline): SQVTM, ANQGSEA.

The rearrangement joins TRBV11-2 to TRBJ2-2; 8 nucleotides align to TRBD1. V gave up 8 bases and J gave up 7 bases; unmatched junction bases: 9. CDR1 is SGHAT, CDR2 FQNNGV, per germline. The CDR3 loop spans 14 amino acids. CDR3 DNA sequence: TGTGCCAGCGGCCGGGACAGGCGTGTCGGGGAGCTGTTTTTT. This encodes CASGRDRRVGELFF.

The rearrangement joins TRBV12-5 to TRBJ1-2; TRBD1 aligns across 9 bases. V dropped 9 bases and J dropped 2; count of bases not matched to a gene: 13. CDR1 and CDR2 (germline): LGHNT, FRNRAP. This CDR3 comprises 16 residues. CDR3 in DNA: TGTGCTAGAGGCCCGACAGGGGGAAGATTAAACTATGGCTACACCTTC. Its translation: CARGPTGGRLNYGYTF.

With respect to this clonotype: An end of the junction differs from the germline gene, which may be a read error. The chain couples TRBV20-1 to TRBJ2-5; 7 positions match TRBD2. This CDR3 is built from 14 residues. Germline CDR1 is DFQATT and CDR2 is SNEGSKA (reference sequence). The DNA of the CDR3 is TGCAATGCTAGACTAGCCCTCACCTTGGAGACCCAGTACTTC. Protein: CNARLALTLETQYF.

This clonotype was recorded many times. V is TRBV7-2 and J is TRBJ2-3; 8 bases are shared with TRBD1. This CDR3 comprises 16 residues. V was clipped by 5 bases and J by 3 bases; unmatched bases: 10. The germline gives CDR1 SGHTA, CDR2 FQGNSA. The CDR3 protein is CASSRHRGWLTDTQYF. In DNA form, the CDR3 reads TGTGCCAGCAGCAGACACAGGGGGTGGTTGACAGATACGCAGTATTTT. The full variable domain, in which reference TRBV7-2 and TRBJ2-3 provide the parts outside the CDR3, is GAGVSQSPSNKVTEKGKDVELRCDPISGHTALYWYRQSLGQGLEFLIYFQGNSAPDKSGLPSDRFSAERTGGSVSTLTIQRTQQEDSAVYLCASSRHRGWLTDTQYFGPGTRLTVL.

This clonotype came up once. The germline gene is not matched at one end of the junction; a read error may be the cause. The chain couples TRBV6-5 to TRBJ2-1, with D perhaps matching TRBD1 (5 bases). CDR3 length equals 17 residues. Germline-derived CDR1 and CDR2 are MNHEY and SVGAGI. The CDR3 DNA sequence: TGTGTCAGCAGTTACTCGTACAGGCCGAAGTCCTACAATGAGCAGTTCTTC. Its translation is CVSSYSYRPKSYNEQFF.

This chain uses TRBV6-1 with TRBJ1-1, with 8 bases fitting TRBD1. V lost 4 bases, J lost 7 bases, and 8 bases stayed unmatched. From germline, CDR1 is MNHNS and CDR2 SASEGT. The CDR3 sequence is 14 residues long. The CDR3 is CASSGDRGYSEAFF. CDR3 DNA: TGTGCCAGCAGTGGAGACAGGGGCTACAGTGAAGCTTTCTTT.

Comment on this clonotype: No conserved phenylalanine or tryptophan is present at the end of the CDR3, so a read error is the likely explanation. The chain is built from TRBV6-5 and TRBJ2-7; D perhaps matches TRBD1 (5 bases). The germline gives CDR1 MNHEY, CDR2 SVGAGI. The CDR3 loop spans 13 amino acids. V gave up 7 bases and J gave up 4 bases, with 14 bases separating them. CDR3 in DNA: TGTGCCAGCACTTGGGGCAGGCCTTACGAGCAGTACCTC. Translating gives CASTWGRPYEQYL.

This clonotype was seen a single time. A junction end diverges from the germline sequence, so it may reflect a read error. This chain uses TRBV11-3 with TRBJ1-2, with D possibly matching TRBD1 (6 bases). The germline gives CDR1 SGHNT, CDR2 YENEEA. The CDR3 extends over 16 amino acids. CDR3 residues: CASSSPTSGANYGHTF. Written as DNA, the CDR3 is TGTGCCAGCAGTAGCCCGACCTCGGGGGCTAACTATGGCCACACCTTT.

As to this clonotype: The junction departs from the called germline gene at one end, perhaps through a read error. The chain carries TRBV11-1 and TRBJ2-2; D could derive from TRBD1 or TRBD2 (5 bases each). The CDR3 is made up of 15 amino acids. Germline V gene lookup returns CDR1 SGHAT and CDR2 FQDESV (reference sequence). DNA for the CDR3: TGTGCCAGCAGCTTAAGTCCAGGGATCACCGGGGAGTTGCTTTTT. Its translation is CASSLSPGITGELLF.

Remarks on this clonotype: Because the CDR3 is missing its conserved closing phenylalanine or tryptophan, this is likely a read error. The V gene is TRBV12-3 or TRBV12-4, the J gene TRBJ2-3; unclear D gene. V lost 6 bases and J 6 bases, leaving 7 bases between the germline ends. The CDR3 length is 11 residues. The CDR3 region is CASSHGDTQYV. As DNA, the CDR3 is TGTGCCAGCAGCCATGGGGATACGCAGTATGTT.